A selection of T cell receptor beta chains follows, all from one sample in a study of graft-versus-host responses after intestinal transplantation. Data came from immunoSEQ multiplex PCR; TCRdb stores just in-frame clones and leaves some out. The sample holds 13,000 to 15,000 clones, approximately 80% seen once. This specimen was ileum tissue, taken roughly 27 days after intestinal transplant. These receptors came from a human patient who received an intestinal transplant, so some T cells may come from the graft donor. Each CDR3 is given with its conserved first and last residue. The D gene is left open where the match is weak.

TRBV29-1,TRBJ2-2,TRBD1,CSVEDPGQGSGTGELFF
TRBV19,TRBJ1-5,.,CASSSGQSIYQPQHF
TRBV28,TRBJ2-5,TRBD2,CASSTLAGVGETQYF
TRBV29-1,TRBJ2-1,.,CSVEDFQGWSQDEQFF
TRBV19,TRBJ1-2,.,CASSIAGANYGYTF
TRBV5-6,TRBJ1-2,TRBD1,CASSLGTRFRGGYTF
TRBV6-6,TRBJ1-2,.,CASSYTRTDSNYGYTF
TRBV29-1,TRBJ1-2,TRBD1,CSVGADFDRATINYYGYTF
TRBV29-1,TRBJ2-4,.,CSVGQGGLAKNIQYF
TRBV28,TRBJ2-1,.,CASRLGPYNEQFF
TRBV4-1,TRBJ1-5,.,CASSQVGGNQPQHF
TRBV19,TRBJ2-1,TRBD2,CASSPRNLAGGINEQFF
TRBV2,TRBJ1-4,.,CASSRDTAELFF
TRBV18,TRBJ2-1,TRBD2,CASSPTSGYEQFF
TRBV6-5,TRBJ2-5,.,CASTPGSPETQYF
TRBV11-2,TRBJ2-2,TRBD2,CASSRAGGPGELFF
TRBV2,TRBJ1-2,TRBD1,CARAFRARQGVSLHYGYTF
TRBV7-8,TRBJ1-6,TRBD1,CASSLATGNNSPLHF
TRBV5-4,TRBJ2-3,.,CASSLELVGTDTQYF
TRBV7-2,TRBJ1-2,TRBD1,CASSLDGTGGYGYTF
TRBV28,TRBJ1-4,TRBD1,CASSFRTGASKNEKLFF
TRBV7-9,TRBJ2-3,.,CASSLVQGPDTQYF
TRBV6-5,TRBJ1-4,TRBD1,CASRGWTGEGEKLFF
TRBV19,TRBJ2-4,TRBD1,CASSSSDRGLGIQYF
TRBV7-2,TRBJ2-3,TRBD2,CASSLWGSGRLTDTQYF
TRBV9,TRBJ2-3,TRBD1,CASSGIQGTLEADTQYF
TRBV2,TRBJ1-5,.,CASSDYPQGYSNQPQHF
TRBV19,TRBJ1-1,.,CASSALGRVNTEAFF
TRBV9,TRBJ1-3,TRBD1,CASSEDRSNSGNTIYF
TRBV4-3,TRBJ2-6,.,CASSQVGVASGANVLTF
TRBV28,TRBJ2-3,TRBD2,CASSFTSGGTDTQYF
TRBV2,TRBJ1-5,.,CASRDTNSNQPQHF
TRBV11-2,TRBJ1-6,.,CASSAQPGGNSPLHF
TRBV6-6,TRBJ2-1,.,CASSYIADEQFF
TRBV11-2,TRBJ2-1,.,CASSLGVQNEQFF
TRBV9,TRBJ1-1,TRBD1,CASSVRGLGTEAFF
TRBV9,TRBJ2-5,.,CASSVGGGLETQYF
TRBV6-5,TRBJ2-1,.,CASSTVLNEQFF
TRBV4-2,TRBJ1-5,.,CASSPGDRRNQPQHF
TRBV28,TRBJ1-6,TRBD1,CASSLLRGRSSPLHF
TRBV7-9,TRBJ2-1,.,CASSSRTNEQFF
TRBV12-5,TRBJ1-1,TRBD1,CASGRQGWNTEAFF
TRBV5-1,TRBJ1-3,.,CASSSDRPGNTIYF
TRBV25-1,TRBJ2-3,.,CASSEQITDTQYF
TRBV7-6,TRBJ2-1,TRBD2,CASSLLGLAGGLTPNEQFF
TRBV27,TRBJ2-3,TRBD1,CASSLLGQGASDTQYF
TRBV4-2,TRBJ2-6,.,CASSQKTGTGANVLTF
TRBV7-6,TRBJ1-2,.,CASSPSAGHERGGYTF
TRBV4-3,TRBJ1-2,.,CASSQGENYGYTF
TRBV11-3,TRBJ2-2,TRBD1,CASSQRTGHTGELFF
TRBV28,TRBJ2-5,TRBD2,CASTTLAGDFTQYF
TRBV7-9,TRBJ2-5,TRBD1,CASSLGQGAAETQYF
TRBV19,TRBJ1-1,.,CASSIGAMNTEAFF
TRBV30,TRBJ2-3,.,CAWARGSSGDTQYF
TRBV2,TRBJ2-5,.,CASRPTEERDWETQYF
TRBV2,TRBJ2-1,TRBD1,CASEPGGPPNEQFF
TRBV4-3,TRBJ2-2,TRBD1,CASSGQGDGELFF
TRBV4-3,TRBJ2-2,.,CASSQERWRVISGELFF
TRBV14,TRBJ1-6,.,CASSQGGSPLHF